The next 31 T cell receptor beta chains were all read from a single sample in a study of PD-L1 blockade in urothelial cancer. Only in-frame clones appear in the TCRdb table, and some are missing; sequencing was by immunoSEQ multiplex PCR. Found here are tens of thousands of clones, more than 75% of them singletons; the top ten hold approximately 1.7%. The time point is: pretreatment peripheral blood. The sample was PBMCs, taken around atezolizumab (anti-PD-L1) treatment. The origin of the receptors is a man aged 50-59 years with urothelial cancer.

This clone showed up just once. CDR3 DNA sequence: TGCGCCAGCAGCATGGGGACAGGGAATAATTCACCCCTCCACTTT. Encoded protein: CASSMGTGNNSPLHF. The gene calls are TRBV5-1 and TRBJ1-6; 9 nucleotides agree with TRBD1. The germline V gene has CDR1 SGHRS and CDR2 YFSETQ. The CDR3 covers 15 residues. With V trimmed by 4 bases and J by 5 bases, 4 bases remained unmatched.

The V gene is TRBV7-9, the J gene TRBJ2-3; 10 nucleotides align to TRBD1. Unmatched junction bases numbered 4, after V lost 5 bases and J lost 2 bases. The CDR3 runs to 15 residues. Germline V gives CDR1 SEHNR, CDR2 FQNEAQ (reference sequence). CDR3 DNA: TGTGCCAGCAGCCCCGGGACAGGGGACACAGATACGCAGTATTTT. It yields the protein CASSPGTGDTDTQYF.

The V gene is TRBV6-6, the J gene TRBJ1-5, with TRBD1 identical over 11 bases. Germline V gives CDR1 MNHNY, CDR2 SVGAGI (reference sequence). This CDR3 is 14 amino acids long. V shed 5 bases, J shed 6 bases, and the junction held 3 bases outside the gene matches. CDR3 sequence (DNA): TGTGCCAGCAGTGGACAGGGGGCGGGTCAGCCCCAGCATTTT. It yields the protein CASSGQGAGQPQHF.

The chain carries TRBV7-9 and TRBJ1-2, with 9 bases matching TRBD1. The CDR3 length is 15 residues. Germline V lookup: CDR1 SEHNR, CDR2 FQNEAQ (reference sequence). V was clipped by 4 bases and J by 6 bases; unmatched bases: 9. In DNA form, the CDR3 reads TGTGCCAGCAGCTCAACAGGGGGCGAGTCAAATGGCTACACCTTC. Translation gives CASSSTGGESNGYTF. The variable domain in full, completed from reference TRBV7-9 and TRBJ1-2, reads DTGVSQNPRHKITKRGQNVTFRCDPISEHNRLYWYRQTLGQGPEFLTYFQNEAQLEKSRLLSDRFSAERPKGSFSTLEIQRTEQGDSAMYLCASSSTGGESNGYTFGSGTRLTVV.

CDR3 in DNA: TGTGCCAGCAGTGAACGGTCTGGCACCGGGGAGCTGTTTTTT. It is translated as CASSERSGTGELFF. J is TRBJ2-2 and V is TRBV6-4; D gene ambiguous. The CDR3 consists of 14 residues. Trimming took off 3 bases at V and 4 bases at J, with 9 bases between the two ends. Germline-derived CDR1 and CDR2 are MRHNA and SNTAGT.

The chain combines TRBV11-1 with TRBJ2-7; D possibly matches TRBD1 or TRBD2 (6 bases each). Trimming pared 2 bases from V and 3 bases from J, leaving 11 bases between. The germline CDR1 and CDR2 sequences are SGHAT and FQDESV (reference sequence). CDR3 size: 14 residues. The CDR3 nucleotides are TGTGCCAGCAGCTTACTTGGAGGGGGCTACGAGCAGTACGTC. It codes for CASSLLGGGYEQYV.

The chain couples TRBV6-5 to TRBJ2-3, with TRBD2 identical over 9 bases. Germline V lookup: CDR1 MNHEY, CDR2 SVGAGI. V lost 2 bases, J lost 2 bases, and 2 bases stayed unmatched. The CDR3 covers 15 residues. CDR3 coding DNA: TGTGCCAGCAGTTACGCGGGGGGGATCACAGATACGCAGTATTTT. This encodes CASSYAGGITDTQYF.

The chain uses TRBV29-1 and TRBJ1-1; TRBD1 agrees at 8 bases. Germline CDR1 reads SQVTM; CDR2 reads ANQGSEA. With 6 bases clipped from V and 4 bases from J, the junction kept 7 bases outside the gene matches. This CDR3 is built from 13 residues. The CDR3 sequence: CSVITGGATEAFF. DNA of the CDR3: TGCAGCGTAATTACAGGGGGGGCCACTGAAGCTTTCTTT.

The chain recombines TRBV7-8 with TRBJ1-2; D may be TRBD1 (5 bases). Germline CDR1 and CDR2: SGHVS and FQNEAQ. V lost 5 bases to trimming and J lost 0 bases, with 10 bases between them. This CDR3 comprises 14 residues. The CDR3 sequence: CASSIRDSNYGYTF. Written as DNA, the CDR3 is TGTGCCAGCAGCATACGGGACTCTAACTATGGCTACACCTTC.

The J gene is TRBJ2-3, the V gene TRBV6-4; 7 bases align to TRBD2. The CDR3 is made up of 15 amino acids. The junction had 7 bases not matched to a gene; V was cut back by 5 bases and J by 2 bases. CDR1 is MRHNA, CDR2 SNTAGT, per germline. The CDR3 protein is CASSLAEADTDTQYF. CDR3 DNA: TGTGCCAGCAGTCTAGCGGAGGCCGACACAGATACGCAGTATTTT.

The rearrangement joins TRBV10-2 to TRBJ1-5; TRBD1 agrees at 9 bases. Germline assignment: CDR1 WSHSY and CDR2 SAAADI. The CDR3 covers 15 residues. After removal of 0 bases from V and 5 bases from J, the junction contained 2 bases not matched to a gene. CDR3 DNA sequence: TGCGCCAGCAGTGAGTCCGGGACAGGGTATCAGCCCCAGCATTTT. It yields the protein CASSESGTGYQPQHF.

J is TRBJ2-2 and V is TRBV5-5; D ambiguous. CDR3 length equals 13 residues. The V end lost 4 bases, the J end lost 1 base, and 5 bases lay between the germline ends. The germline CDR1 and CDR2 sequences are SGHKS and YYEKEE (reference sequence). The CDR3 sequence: CASSLLNTGELFF. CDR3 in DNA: TGTGCCAGCAGCCTATTGAACACCGGGGAGCTGTTTTTT.

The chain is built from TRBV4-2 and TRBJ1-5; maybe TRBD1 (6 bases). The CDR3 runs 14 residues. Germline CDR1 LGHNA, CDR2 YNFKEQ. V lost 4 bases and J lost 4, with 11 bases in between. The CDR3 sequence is CASSRNRANQPQHF. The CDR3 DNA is TGTGCCAGCAGCCGCAACAGGGCAAATCAGCCCCAGCATTTT.

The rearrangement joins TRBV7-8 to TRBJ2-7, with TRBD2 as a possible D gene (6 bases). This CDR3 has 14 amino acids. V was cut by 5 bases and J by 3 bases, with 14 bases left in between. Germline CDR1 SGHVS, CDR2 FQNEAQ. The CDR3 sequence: CASSGRLGIYEQYF. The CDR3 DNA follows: TGTGCCAGCAGCGGGAGGCTGGGGATCTACGAGCAGTACTTC.

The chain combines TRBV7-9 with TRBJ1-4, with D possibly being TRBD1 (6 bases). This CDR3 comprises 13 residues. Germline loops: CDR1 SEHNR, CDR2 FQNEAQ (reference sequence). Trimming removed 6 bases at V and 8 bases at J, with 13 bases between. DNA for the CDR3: TGTGCCAGCAGTCAAGGAAGGGGGGAAAAACTGTTTTTT. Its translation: CASSQGRGEKLFF.

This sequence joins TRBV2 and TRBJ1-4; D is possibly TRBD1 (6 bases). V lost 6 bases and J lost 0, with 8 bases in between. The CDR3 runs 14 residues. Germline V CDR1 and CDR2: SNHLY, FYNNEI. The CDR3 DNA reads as TGTGCCAGCAGGGCAGGGGCAACTAATGAAAAACTGTTTTTT. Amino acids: CASRAGATNEKLFF.

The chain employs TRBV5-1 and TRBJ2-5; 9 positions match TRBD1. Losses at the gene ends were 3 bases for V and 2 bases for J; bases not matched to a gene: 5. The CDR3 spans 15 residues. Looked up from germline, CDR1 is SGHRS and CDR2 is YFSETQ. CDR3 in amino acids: CASSYGTGPQETQYF. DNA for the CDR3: TGCGCCAGCAGCTATGGGACAGGGCCTCAAGAGACCCAGTACTTC.

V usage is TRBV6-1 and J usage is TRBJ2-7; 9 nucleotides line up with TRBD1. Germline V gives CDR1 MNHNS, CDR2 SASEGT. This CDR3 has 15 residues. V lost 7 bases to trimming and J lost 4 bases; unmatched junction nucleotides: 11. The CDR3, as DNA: TGTGCCAGCAACTCTAACAGGGGGCGCGGGTACGAGCAGTACTTC. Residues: CASNSNRGRGYEQYF.

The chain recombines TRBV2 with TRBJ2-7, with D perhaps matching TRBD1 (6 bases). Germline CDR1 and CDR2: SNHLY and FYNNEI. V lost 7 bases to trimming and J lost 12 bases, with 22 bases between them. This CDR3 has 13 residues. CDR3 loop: CASTQKRQGKGYV. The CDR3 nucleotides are TGTGCCAGCACTCAAAAGCGGCAGGGGAAAGGGTACGTC.

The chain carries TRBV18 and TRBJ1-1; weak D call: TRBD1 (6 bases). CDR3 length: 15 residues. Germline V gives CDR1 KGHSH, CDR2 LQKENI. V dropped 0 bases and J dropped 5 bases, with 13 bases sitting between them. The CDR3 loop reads CASSPPLGARTEAFF. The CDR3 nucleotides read TGTGCCAGCTCACCACCGTTGGGGGCGCGAACTGAAGCTTTCTTT.

The DNA of the CDR3 is TGTTCAGGGGACTATGGGGTTGGCGGGGAGCTGTTTTTT. Translated: CSGDYGVGGELFF. This chain uses TRBV6-1 with TRBJ2-2, with D maybe TRBD2 (7 bases). In germline, CDR1 is MNHNS, CDR2 SASEGT. The CDR3 loop spans 13 amino acids.

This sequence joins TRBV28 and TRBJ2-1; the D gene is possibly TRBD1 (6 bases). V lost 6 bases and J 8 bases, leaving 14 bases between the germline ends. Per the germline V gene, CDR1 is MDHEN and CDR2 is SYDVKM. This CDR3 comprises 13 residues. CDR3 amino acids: CASRRTAYDEQFF. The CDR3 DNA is TGTGCCAGCAGGAGGACAGCGTATGATGAGCAGTTCTTC.

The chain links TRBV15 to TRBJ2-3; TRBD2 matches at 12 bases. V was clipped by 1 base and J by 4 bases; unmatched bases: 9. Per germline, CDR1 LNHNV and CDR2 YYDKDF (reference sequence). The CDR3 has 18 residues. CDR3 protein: CATSRGLAGGSLPDTQYF. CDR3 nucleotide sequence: TGTGCCACCAGCAGAGGGCTAGCGGGAGGGTCCCTCCCAGATACGCAGTATTTT.

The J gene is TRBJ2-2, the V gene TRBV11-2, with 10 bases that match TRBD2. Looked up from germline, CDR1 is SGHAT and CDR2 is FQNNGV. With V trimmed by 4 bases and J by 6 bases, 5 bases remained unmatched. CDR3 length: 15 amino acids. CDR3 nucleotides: TGTGCCAGCAGCTGGACTAGCGGTAGTTCCGGGGAGCTGTTTTTT. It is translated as CASSWTSGSSGELFF. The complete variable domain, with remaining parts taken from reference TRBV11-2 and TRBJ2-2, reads EAGVAQSPRYKIIEKRQSVAFWCNPISGHATLYWYQQILGQGPKLLIQFQNNGVVDDSQLPKDRFSAERLKGVDSTLKIQPAKLEDSAVYLCASSWTSGSSGELFFGEGSRLTVL.

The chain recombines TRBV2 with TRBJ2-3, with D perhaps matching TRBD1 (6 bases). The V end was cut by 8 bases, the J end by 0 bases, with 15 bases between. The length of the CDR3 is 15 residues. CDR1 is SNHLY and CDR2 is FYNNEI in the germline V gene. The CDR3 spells CASRKQGLSTDTQYF. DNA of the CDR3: TGTGCCAGCCGTAAACAGGGTCTCAGCACAGATACGCAGTATTTT.

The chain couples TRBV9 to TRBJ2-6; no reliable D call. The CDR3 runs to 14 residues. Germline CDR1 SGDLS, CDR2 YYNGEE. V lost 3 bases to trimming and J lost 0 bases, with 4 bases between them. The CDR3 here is CASSAYSGANVLTF. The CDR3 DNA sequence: TGTGCCAGCAGCGCCTACTCTGGGGCCAACGTCCTGACTTTC.

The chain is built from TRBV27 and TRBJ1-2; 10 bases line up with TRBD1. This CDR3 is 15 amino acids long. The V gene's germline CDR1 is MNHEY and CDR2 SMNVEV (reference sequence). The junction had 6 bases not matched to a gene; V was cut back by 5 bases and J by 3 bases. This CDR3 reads CASSPWTGGHYGYTF. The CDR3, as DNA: TGTGCCAGCAGTCCGTGGACAGGGGGGCACTATGGCTACACCTTC.

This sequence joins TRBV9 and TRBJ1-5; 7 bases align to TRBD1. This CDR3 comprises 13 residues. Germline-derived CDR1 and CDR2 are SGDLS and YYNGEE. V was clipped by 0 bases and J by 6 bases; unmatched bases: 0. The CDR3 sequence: CASSVGQGQPQHF. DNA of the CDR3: TGTGCCAGCAGCGTAGGACAGGGTCAGCCCCAGCATTTT.

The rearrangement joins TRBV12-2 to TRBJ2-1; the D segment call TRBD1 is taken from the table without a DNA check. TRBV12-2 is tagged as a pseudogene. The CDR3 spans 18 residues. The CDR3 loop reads CASRSVTYRDRPYNEQFF. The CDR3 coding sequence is TGTGCAAGTCGCTCGGTTACTTACCGGGACAGGCCTTACAATGAGCAGTTCTTC.

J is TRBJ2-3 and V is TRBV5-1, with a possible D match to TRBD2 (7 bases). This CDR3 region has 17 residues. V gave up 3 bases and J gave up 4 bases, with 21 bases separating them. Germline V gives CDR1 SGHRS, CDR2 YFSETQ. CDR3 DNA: TGCGCCAGCAGCTGGGGGCTAGCGGAAAGTGGGGCAGATACGCAGTATTTT. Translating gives CASSWGLAESGADTQYF.

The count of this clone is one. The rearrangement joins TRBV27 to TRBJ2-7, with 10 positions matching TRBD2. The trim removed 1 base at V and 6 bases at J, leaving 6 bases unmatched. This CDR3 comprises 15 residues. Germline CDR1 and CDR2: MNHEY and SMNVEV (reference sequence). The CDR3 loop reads CASSLLASGSREQYF. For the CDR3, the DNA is TGTGCCAGCAGTTTATTGGCTAGCGGGAGTCGCGAGCAGTACTTC.